The T cell receptor (beta chain) described here comes from a study of cytomegalovirus exposure and HLA in healthy donors. As for the study in general: Among over 300 genotyped donors, around 80% fell in the Caucasian-associated ancestry cluster.

This PCR relied on a set of 60 Vbeta primers and 13 Jbeta primers. Sequencing was performed with immunoSEQ multiplex PCR; in TCRdb, only in-frame clones are kept and a portion is missing. The sample contains 200,000 or so clones, 70% to 85% of which appear only once. In the case of this clone: The antigen is unknown.

Points from the study as a whole: Reportedly, diagnosis of cytomegalovirus status by the classifier showed high specificity and sensitivity.

CDR3 size: 13 residues. The V gene lost 7 bases and the J gene lost 0 bases, with 8 bases spanning the gap. Germline V gene data show CDR1 as SGHRS and CDR2 as YFSETQ. The sample consisted of PBMCs. The receptor was isolated from a boy aged 2-15 years in good health and CMV-seronegative. The rearrangement uses TRBV5-1 and TRBJ2-1; TRBD2 is a possible D gene (6 bases). The CDR3 region has the DNA TGCGCCAGCTGCGGGATCTCCTACAATGAGCAGTTCTTC. Encoded protein: CASCGISYNEQFF.